This TCR beta chain was documented in a study of response to subunit inactivated influenza vaccine. TCRdb re-analysed the RT-PCR reads in MiXCR, keeping a single row per CDR3 protein. This table has about 620,000 distinct CDR3 sequences, approximately 11% appearing once. From germline, CDR1 is LGHNA and CDR2 YNFKEQ. The V end was cut by 3 bases, the J end by 1 base, with 15 bases between. CDR3 length: 16 residues. This sample also belongs to another study, concerning T cells expressing NK-cell markers. That work states: Production of TCR beta cDNA relied on 5'RACE template switching with UMIs. Among the experiments, several used an anti-gamma-delta TCR antibody to restrict sorting to alpha-beta TCR T cells.

The sequencing used PBMCs from blood, collected on the day of vaccination. This sequence was found in a man aged 45-65 years who received an inactivated influenza vaccine. The chain is built from TRBV4-2 and TRBJ1-1; D perhaps matches TRBD1 (6 bases). In nucleotides, the CDR3 is TGTGCCAGCAGCCACGATCCGGGACACCAGAACACTGAAGCTTTCTTT. Protein sequence: CASSHDPGHQNTEAFF.